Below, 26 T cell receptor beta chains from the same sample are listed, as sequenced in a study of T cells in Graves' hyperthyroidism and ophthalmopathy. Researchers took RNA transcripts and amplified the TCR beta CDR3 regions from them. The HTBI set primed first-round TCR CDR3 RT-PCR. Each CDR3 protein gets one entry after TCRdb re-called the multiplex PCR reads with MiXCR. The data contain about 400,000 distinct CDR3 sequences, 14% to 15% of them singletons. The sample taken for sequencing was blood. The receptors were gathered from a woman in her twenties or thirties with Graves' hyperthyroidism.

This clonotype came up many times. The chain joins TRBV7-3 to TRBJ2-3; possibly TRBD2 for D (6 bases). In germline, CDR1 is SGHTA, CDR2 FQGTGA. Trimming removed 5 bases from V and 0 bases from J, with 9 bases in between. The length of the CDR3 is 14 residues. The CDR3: CASSPGLSTDTQYF. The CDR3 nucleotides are TGTGCCAGCAGCCCGGGACTTAGCACAGATACGCAGTATTTT.

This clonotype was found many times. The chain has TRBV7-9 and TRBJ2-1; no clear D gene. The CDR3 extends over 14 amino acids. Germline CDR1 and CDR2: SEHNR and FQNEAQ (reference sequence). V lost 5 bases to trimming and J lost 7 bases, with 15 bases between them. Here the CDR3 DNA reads TGTGCCAGCAGCCCAACCGTGACGAGGAATGAGCAGTTCTTC. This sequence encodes CASSPTVTRNEQFF.

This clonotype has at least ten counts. The CDR3 loop is CASSSGAVNIQYF. The CDR3 DNA follows: TGTGCCAGCAGCTCGGGGGCCGTCAACATTCAGTACTTC. The V gene is TRBV7-9, the J gene TRBJ2-4; tentatively, D is TRBD1 or TRBD2 (6 bases each). V was clipped by 4 bases and J by 7 bases, with 11 bases between them. Germline V lookup: CDR1 SEHNR, CDR2 FQNEAQ (reference sequence). The CDR3 has 13 residues.

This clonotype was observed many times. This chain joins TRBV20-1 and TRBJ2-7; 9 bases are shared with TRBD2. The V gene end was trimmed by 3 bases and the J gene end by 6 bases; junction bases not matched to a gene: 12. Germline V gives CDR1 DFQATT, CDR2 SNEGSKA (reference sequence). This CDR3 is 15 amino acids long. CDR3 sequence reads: CSASEYDGLALEQYF. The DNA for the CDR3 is TGCAGTGCTAGCGAATATGATGGACTAGCGCTCGAGCAGTACTTC.

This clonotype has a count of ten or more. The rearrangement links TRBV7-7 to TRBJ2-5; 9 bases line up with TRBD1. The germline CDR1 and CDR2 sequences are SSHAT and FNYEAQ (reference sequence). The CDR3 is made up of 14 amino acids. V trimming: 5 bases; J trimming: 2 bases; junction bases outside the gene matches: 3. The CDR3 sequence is CASSRDRAQETQYF. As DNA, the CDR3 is TGTGCCAGCAGCCGGGACAGGGCGCAAGAGACCCAGTACTTC.

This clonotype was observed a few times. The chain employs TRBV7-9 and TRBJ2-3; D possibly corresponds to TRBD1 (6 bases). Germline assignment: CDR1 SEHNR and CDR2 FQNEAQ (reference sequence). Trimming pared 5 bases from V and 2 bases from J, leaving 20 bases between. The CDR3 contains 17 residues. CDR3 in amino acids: CASSPPTRDTHTDTQYF. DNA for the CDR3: TGTGCCAGCAGCCCCCCGACCCGGGACACGCACACAGATACGCAGTATTTT.

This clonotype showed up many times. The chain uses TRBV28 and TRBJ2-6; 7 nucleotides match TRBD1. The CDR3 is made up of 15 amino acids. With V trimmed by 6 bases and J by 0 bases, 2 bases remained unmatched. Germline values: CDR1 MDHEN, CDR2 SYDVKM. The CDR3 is CASRQGSSGANVLTF. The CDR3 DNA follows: TGTGCCAGCAGACAGGGGAGCTCTGGGGCCAACGTCCTGACTTTC.

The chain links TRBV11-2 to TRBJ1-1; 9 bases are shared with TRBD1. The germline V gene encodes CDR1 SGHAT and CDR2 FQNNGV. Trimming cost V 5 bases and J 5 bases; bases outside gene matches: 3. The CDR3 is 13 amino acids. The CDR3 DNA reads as TGTGCCAGCAGCAAGGACAGGGGAACTGAAGCTTTCTTT. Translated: CASSKDRGTEAFF.

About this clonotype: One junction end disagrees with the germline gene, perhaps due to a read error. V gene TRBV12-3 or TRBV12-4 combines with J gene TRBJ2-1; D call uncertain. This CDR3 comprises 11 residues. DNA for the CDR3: TGTGCCGGCAGTTTAGAGGACGAGCAGTTCTTC. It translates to CAGSLEDEQFF.

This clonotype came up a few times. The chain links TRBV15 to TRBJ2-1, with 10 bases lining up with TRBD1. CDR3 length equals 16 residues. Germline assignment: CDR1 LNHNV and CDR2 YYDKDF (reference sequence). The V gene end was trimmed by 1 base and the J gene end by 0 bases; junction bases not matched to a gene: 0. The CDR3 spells CATSRGTGGSYNEQFF. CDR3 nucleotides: TGTGCCACCAGCAGAGGGACAGGGGGCTCCTACAATGAGCAGTTCTTC. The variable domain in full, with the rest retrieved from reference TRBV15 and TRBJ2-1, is DAMVIQNPRYQVTQFGKPVTLSCSQTLNHNVMYWYQQKSSQAPKLLFHYYDKDFNNEADTPDNFQSRRPNTSFCFLDIRSPGLGDTAMYLCATSRGTGGSYNEQFFGPGTRLTVL.

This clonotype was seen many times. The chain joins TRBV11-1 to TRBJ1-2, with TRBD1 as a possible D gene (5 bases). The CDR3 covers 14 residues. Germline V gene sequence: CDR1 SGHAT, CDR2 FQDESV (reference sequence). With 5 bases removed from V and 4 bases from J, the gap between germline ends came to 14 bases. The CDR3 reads CASSPSSGGYGYTF. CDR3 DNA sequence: TGTGCCAGCAGCCCATCCAGTGGGGGCTATGGCTACACCTTC.

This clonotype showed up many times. The CDR3: CASSSEGVTQYF. As DNA, the CDR3 is TGTGCCAGCAGCTCGGAGGGTGTGACCCAGTACTTC. The V gene is TRBV7-3, the J gene TRBJ2-5, with a possible D match to TRBD2 (6 bases). From germline, CDR1 is SGHTA and CDR2 FQGTGA. The CDR3 extends over 12 amino acids. Trimming pared 4 bases from V and 7 bases from J, leaving 10 bases between.

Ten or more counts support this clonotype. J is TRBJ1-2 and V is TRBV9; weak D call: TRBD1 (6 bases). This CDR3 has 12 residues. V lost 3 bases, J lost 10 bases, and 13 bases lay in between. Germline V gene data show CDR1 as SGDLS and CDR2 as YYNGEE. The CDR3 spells CASSAEDRTYTF. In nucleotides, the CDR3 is TGTGCCAGCAGCGCAGAAGACAGGACCTACACCTTC.

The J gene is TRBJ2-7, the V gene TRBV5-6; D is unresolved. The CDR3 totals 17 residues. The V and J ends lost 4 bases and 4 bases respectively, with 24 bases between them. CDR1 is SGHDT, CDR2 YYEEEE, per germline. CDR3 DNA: TGTGCCAGCAGCCCGTGTTGGTGGTTCTCCCATGGGTACGAGCAGTACTTC. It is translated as CASSPCWWFSHGYEQYF. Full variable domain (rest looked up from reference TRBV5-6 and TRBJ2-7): DAGVTQSPTHLIKTRGQQVTLRCSPKSGHDTVSWYQQALGQGPQFIFQYYEEEERQRGNFPDRFSGHQFPNYSSELNVNALLLGDSALYLCASSPCWWFSHGYEQYFGPGTRLTVT.

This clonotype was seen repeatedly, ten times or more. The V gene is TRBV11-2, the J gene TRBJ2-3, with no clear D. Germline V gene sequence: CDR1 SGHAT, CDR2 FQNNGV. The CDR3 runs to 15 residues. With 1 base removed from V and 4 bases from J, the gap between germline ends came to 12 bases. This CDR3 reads CASSLVRITSDTQYF. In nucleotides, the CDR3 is TGTGCCAGCAGCTTAGTCAGGATTACTTCAGATACGCAGTATTTT.

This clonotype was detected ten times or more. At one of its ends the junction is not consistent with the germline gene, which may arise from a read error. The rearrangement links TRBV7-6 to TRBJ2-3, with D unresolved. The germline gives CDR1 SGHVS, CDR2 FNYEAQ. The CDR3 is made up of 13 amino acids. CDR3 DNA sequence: TGTACCAGCAGCTTATGGGGTGCAGATACGCAGTATTTT. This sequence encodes CTSSLWGADTQYF. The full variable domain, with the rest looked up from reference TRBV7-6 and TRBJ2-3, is GAGVSQSPRYKVTKRGQDVALRCDPISGHVSLYWYRQALGQGPEFLTYFNYEAQQDKSGLPNDRFSAERPEGSISTLTIQRTEQRDSAMYRCTSSLWGADTQYFGPGTRLTVL.

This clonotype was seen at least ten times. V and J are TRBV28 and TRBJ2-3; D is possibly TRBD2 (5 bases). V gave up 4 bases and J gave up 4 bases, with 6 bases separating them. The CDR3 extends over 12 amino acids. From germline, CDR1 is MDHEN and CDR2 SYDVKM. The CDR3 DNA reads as TGTGCCAGCAGTTCGAGGGCAGATACGCAGTATTTT. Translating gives CASSSRADTQYF.

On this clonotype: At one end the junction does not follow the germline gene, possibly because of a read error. The DNA for the CDR3 is TGTGCCAGCAGTCCGCTGGTCGCAGCGGGAGGCGGAACAGTTACGCAGTATTTT. This codes for CASSPLVAAGGGTVTQYF. The chain is built from TRBV28 and TRBJ2-3, with 9 bases identical to TRBD2. The CDR3 length is 18 residues. Germline-derived CDR1 and CDR2 are MDHEN and SYDVKM.

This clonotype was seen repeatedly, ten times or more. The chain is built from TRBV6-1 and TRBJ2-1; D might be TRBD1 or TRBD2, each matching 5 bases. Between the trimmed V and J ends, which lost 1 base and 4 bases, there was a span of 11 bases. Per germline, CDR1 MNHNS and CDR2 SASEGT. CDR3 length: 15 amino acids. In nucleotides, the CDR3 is TGTGCCAGCAGTGAAGTTGGAGAGGGGTACAATGAGCAGTTCTTC. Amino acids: CASSEVGEGYNEQFF.

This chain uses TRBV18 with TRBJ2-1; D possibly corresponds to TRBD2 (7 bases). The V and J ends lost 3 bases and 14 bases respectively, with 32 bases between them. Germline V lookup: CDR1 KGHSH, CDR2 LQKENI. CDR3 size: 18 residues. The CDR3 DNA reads TGTGCCAGCTCACCGGTCGATCAGGGGACTAACGGTCTGGCGAGGAAGTTCTTC. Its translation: CASSPVDQGTNGLARKFF. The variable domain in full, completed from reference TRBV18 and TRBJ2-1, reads NAGVMQNPRHLVRRRGQEARLRCSPMKGHSHVYWYRQLPEEGLKFMVYLQKENIIDESGMPKERFSAEFPKEGPSILRIQQVVRGDSAAYFCASSPVDQGTNGLARKFFGPGTRLTVL.

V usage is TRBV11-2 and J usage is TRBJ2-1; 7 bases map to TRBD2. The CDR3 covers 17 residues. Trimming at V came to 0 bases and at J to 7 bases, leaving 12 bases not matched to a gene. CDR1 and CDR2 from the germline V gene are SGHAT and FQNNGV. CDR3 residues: CASSLDPASGTGNEQFF. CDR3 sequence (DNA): TGTGCCAGCAGCTTAGATCCGGCTAGCGGTACGGGGAATGAGCAGTTCTTC.

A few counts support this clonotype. CDR3 region: CAWSVLAGTGNTIYF. The CDR3 DNA sequence: TGTGCCTGGAGTGTACTTGCAGGGACGGGAAACACCATATATTTT. The chain couples TRBV30 to TRBJ1-3, with a possible D match to TRBD1 (5 bases). Germline-derived CDR1 and CDR2 are GTSNPN and SVGIG (reference sequence). This CDR3 spans 15 amino acids. The V and J ends lost 0 bases and 4 bases respectively, with 13 bases between them.

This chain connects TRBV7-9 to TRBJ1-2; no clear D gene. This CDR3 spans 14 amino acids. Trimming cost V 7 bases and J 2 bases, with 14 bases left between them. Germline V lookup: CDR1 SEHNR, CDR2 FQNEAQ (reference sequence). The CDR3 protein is CASIPTGRNYGYTF. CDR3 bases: TGTGCCAGCATCCCGACCGGACGCAACTATGGCTACACCTTC.

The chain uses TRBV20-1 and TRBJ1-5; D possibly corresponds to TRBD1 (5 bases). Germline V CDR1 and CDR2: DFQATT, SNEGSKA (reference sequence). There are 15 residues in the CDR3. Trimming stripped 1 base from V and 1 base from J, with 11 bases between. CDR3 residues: CSARVGDTSNQPQHF. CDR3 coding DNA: TGCAGTGCTAGAGTAGGGGATACGAGCAATCAGCCCCAGCATTTT.

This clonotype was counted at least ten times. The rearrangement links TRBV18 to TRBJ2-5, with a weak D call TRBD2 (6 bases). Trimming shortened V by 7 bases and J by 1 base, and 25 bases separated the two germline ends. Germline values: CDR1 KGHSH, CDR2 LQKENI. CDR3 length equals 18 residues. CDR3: CASYTRGSRLVGQETQYF. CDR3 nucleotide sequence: TGTGCCAGCTACACCCGTGGTTCCCGACTAGTCGGCCAAGAGACCCAGTACTTC. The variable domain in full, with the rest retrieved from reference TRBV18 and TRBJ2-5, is NAGVMQNPRHLVRRRGQEARLRCSPMKGHSHVYWYRQLPEEGLKFMVYLQKENIIDESGMPKERFSAEFPKEGPSILRIQQVVRGDSAAYFCASYTRGSRLVGQETQYFGPGTRLLVL.

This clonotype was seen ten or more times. CDR3 residues: CASSSSGRVRETQYF. CDR3 bases: TGTGCCAGCAGCTCTAGCGGGAGGGTCCGGGAGACCCAGTACTTC. This chain uses TRBV2 with TRBJ2-5; 12 bases agree with TRBD2. The CDR3 extends over 15 amino acids. Trimming cost V 6 bases and J 5 bases; bases outside gene matches: 7. The germline CDR1 and CDR2 sequences are SNHLY and FYNNEI.